This entry features one TCR beta chain sequence. These data originate in a study of cytomegalovirus exposure and HLA in healthy donors. Sequencing used immunoSEQ multiplex PCR; TCRdb keeps in-frame clones, though not all of them. The data contain more than 110,000 clones, roughly 88% of them singletons. V gave up 6 bases and J gave up 9 bases, with 21 bases separating them. The germline V gene encodes CDR1 KGHSH and CDR2 LQKENI. This CDR3 has 15 amino acids. This sequence joins TRBV18 and TRBJ2-1; tentative D call: TRBD1 (6 bases). The sample consisted of PBMCs. This TCR was recovered from a woman aged 18-35 years in good health and CMV-seropositive. CDR3 sequence reads: CASSSGTYRGGEQFF. Written as DNA, the CDR3 is TGTGCCAGCTCCTCCGGGACATATCGAGGGGGTGAGCAGTTCTTC.